The clone carrying this TCR beta chain was recorded once. The sample belongs to a study of blood T cell repertoires in COVID-19. In the study overall: From T cells, B-cell-depleted T cells, or PBMCs came the material, which was cDNA or gDNA.

Method: immunoSEQ multiplex PCR; TCRdb's copy keeps in-frame clones and lacks some. The repertoire includes hundreds of thousands of clones, about 83% of them detected once, and 4.5% to 6.5% sits in the top ten. The CDR3 length is 16 residues. V lost 2 bases and J lost 3; bases outside the gene matches: 9. In germline, CDR1 is SGHDN, CDR2 FVKESK. This TCR derives from a man aged 80 or over with acute or convalescent COVID-19. The sample comprised peripheral blood. The chain is built from TRBV14 and TRBJ2-7; 8 bases match TRBD1. The DNA of the CDR3 is TGTGCCAGCAGCCAAATAGGGGCAGGGGGCCTCTACGAGCAGTACTTC. Protein product: CASSQIGAGGLYEQYF.